Following are 10 T cell receptor beta chains from one sample sequenced in a study of OX40 agonist ivuxolimab in advanced cancers. Assay used: immunoSEQ multiplex PCR; TCRdb lists only in-frame clones, some missing. The sample lists 150,000 to 190,000 clones; approximately 94% were seen once. The sample consisted of CD4+ or CD8+ T cells sorted from blood, taken in a trial of the OX40 agonist ivuxolimab. The receptors come from an adult with an advanced solid tumor such as melanoma, head and neck, liver or kidney cancer.

V usage is TRBV9 and J usage is TRBJ1-2, with D perhaps matching TRBD1 (6 bases). The germline V gene encodes CDR1 SGDLS and CDR2 YYNGEE. The CDR3 runs 15 residues. V was clipped by 4 bases and J by 2 bases, with 15 bases between them. CDR3 amino acids: CASSKNRDTNYGYTF. For the CDR3, the DNA is TGTGCCAGCAGCAAGAACCGGGACACAAACTATGGCTACACCTTC. The full variable domain, completed using reference TRBV9 and TRBJ1-2, is DSGVTQTPKHLITATGQRVTLRCSPRSGDLSVYWYQQSLDQGLQFLIQYYNGEERAKGNILERFSAQQFPDLHSELNLSSLELGDSALYFCASSKNRDTNYGYTFGSGTRLTVV.

The table lists this clone with a count of one. The chain combines TRBV11-1 with TRBJ2-3; 7 nucleotides line up with TRBD1. Germline loops: CDR1 SGHAT, CDR2 FQDESV (reference sequence). V was clipped by 3 bases and J by 2 bases; unmatched bases: 5. CDR3 length: 15 amino acids. In DNA, the CDR3 is TGTGCCAGCAGCTTCGACAGGGACCTCACAGATACGCAGTATTTT. It is translated as CASSFDRDLTDTQYF.

V gene TRBV6-5 combines with J gene TRBJ2-7; D gene unclear. The CDR3 runs 9 residues. Trimming stripped 6 bases from V and 6 bases from J, with 3 bases between. Per germline, CDR1 MNHEY and CDR2 SVGAGI. In DNA, the CDR3 is TGTGCCAGCAGCGCCGAGCAGTACTTC. It translates to CASSAEQYF.

This clone was detected once. The rearrangement joins TRBV28 to TRBJ2-1; TRBD2 matches 9 bases. The CDR3 is 15 amino acids. Germline trimming cut 7 bases from V and 9 bases from J; bases unmatched to any gene: 13. Per germline, CDR1 MDHEN and CDR2 SYDVKM. The CDR3 sequence is CASTLPAGGRGEQFF. In DNA form, the CDR3 reads TGTGCCAGCACCCTCCCGGCGGGAGGGCGAGGTGAGCAGTTCTTC.

V gene TRBV12-5 combines with J gene TRBJ2-7; TRBD1 matches 10 bases. V lost 6 bases and J lost 2; bases outside the gene matches: 10. From germline, CDR1 is LGHNT and CDR2 FRNRAP. The CDR3 sequence is 16 residues long. CDR3 sequence: CASGRTGGNPPYEQYF. In DNA form, the CDR3 reads TGTGCTAGTGGCCGGACAGGGGGAAACCCCCCCTACGAGCAGTACTTC.

The chain has TRBV27 and TRBJ1-3; no clear D. CDR3 length: 13 residues. V was pared by 1 base and J by 0 bases, with 1 base between. CDR1 is MNHEY and CDR2 is SMNVEV in the germline V gene (reference sequence). CDR3 region: CASSLYSGNTIYF. The CDR3 DNA reads as TGTGCCAGCAGTTTATACTCTGGAAACACCATATATTTT.

The chain joins TRBV10-3 to TRBJ2-7, with a tentative D call TRBD2 (6 bases). The CDR3 length is 14 residues. The germline CDR1 and CDR2 sequences are ENHRY and SYGVKD. The V gene lost 5 bases and the J gene lost 0 bases, with 11 bases spanning the gap. This chain's CDR3 is CAISRDFSSYEQYF. The DNA of the CDR3 is TGTGCCATCAGTCGGGACTTCAGCTCCTACGAGCAGTACTTC.

Turning to this clone: The sample contains more than one DNA sequence encoding this CDR3. The rearrangement joins TRBV10-1 to TRBJ2-7; the D is unclear. V lost 6 bases and J lost 1, with 7 bases in between. The CDR3 has 12 amino acids. Germline loops: CDR1 WNHNN, CDR2 SYGVQD (reference sequence). This chain's CDR3 is CASSESSYEQYF. In DNA form, the CDR3 reads TGCGCCAGCAGCGAGAGTTCCTACGAGCAGTACTTC.

The rearrangement links TRBV7-2 to TRBJ1-6; D perhaps matches TRBD1 (6 bases). Deletions cut 2 bases from V and 3 bases from J, with 11 bases between. The length of the CDR3 is 16 residues. Germline V lookup: CDR1 SGHTA, CDR2 FQGNSA. The CDR3 here is CASSLHQTGYNSPLHF. The CDR3, as DNA: TGTGCCAGCAGCTTACATCAGACAGGCTATAATTCACCCCTCCACTTT.

This clone was counted a single time. The genes are TRBV10-3 and TRBJ1-5, with D hard to call. Germline CDR1 is ENHRY and CDR2 is SYGVKD. The CDR3 loop spans 14 amino acids. V dropped 5 bases and J dropped 1 base, with 9 bases sitting between them. The CDR3 loop reads CAISSDGSNQPQHF. The DNA for the CDR3 is TGTGCCATCAGTTCGGACGGGAGCAATCAGCCCCAGCATTTT.